This T cell receptor (beta chain) came from a study of shared clonotypes between healthy human individuals. Study-wide context: Donors had three CD4 naive, three CD4 memory, two CD8 naive and one CD8 memory plate apiece. Study results and caveats: Clonotypes not shared had lower generation probabilities than those common to all four donors. With several donors compared, about 5% of naive CD4 clonotypes were shared.

TCRdb's copy holds only in-frame clones and misses some; the assay was immunoSEQ multiplex PCR. Altogether a few million clones are present, over 85% being singletons, with the ten largest covering under 0.45%. A remark on this clone: The antigen is not known.

The TCR originated in a man between 18 and 29 years old in good health. Some clones in this sample may be carry-over from other donors' samples. The sequencing input was naive CD4+ T cells from PBMCs. Subset indicated: CD45RA+ positively selected.

CDR3 protein: CASSMGNDRGRSSGETQYF. The CDR3 nucleotides read TGTGCCAGTAGTATGGGGAACGACAGGGGGCGAAGTTCAGGGGAGACCCAGTACTTC. The chain uses TRBV19 and TRBJ2-5; 10 nucleotides align to TRBD1. Per the germline V gene, CDR1 is LNHDA and CDR2 is SQIVND (reference sequence). The CDR3 is 19 amino acids. V dropped 3 bases and J dropped 5; count of bases not matched to a gene: 18.